The 19 T cell receptor beta chains given below trace back to one sample, sequenced in a study of blood T cells in healthy people across ages (dated by TCRdb to between 2014 and 2017). Library construction relied on 5' RACE. Sequencing was performed on an Illumina HiSeq 2500. A second PCR of 7 to 11 cycles was performed with a sample-barcoded 5' primer and a J-beta primer mix. Clones were called with MiXCR by TCRdb after fastp trimmed the public reads at Q25, and only in-frame beta chains were retained. Under each unique CDR3 protein, matching rows form one entry showing the most common genes and DNA. Recorded for this sample are 550,000 to 750,000 distinct CDR3 sequences; roughly 21% of them occurred a single time. The ten largest clones capture 3% to 4.5% of the sample. Material for sequencing was blood. These receptors all stem from a man aged 65 to 79 in good health.

The table lists this clonotype with many counts. The chain has TRBV5-5 and TRBJ2-2; 8 positions agree with TRBD1. The V segment lost 4 bases and the J segment 7 bases; nucleotides outside the gene matches: 9. This CDR3 comprises 15 residues. CDR1 is SGHKS and CDR2 is YYEKEE in the germline V gene (reference sequence). This chain's CDR3 is CASSTRTGMSGELFF. CDR3 nucleotides: TGTGCCAGCAGCACCCGGACAGGGATGAGCGGGGAGCTGTTTTTT.

This clonotype was picked up many times. The CDR3 loop is CAISGLTGGYEQYF. DNA of the CDR3: TGTGCCATCAGTGGGTTGACAGGGGGCTACGAGCAGTACTTC. The V and J genes are TRBV10-3 and TRBJ2-5; TRBD1 aligns across 9 bases. The end of the DNA fits TRBJ2-7 better, so the J call may be wrong. This CDR3 region has 14 residues. Per germline, CDR1 ENHRY and CDR2 SYGVKD.

This clonotype has more than one count but fewer than ten. The genes are TRBV6-6 and TRBJ2-2; D might be TRBD2 (6 bases). The CDR3 runs to 14 residues. The germline V gene encodes CDR1 MNHNY and CDR2 SVGAGI (reference sequence). Trimming stripped 7 bases from V and 6 bases from J, with 15 bases between. The CDR3 DNA reads TGTGCCAGCACCAAGGAGGGGACGGCCGGGGAGCTGTTTTTT. It codes for CASTKEGTAGELFF.

There are a few counts of this clonotype. V is TRBV29-1 and J is TRBJ2-7, with no clear D. V was pared by 7 bases and J by 5 bases, with 12 bases between. Per the germline V gene, CDR1 is SQVTM and CDR2 is ANQGSEA. This CDR3 has 11 amino acids. For the CDR3, the DNA is TGCAGCGCTCAGAGTCGAGACGAGCAGTACTTC. This encodes CSAQSRDEQYF.

This sequence joins TRBV21-1 and TRBJ2-7; the table's TRBD2 call for D was not verified on the DNA. TRBV21-1 corresponds to a pseudogene. This CDR3 has 17 residues. The CDR3 region is CASSSPRGLADPYEQYF. In DNA, the CDR3 is TGTGCCAGCAGCTCCCCGCGTGGACTAGCCGACCCCTACGAGCAGTACTTC.

This clonotype showed up just a few times. The chain joins TRBV7-9 to TRBJ2-5; the D is unclear. The J call may be faulty, since TRBJ2-7 better matches the DNA end. This CDR3 contains 12 residues. Germline V lookup: CDR1 SEHNR, CDR2 FQNEAQ (reference sequence). The CDR3 region is CASSLKVDEQYF. The CDR3, as DNA: TGTGCCAGCAGCTTAAAAGTAGACGAGCAGTACTTC.

This clonotype has a handful of counts. The chain combines TRBV5-1 with TRBJ2-2; TRBD2 matches at 8 bases. Per the germline V gene, CDR1 is SGHRS and CDR2 is YFSETQ. The CDR3 has 15 amino acids. The junction had 5 bases not matched to a gene; V was cut back by 2 bases and J by 5 bases. The CDR3 DNA reads as TGCGCCAGCAGCTTCAGCGGGAGTAGGACCGGGGAGCTGTTTTTT. It encodes CASSFSGSRTGELFF. Combining the CDR3 with reference TRBV5-1 and TRBJ2-2 gives the whole variable domain KAGVTQTPRYLIKTRGQQVTLSCSPISGHRSVSWYQQTPGQGLQFLFEYFSETQRNKGNFPGRFSGRQFSNSRSEMNVSTLELGDSALYLCASSFSGSRTGELFFGEGSRLTVL.

This clonotype was seen a handful of times. The junction and the germline gene differ at one end; a read error may be behind it. The V and J genes are TRBV20-1 and TRBJ2-3, with D maybe TRBD2 (5 bases). This CDR3 is 14 amino acids long. The V gene's germline CDR1 is DFQATT and CDR2 SNEGSKA (reference sequence). Written as DNA, the CDR3 is TGCAGTACTAGTCAGCCCCTACGCACAGATACGCAGTATTTT. The encoded protein is CSTSQPLRTDTQYF.

The chain links TRBV28 to TRBJ2-3; TRBD2 aligns across 8 bases. Germline loops: CDR1 MDHEN, CDR2 SYDVKM. The V segment lost 3 bases and the J segment 3 bases; nucleotides outside the gene matches: 8. This CDR3 has 16 amino acids. Here the CDR3 DNA reads TGTGCCAGCAGTTTTCCAGACGGGAGGGAGACAGATACGCAGTATTTT. Translating it yields CASSFPDGRETDTQYF.

The genes are TRBV20-1 and TRBJ2-5; 10 bases line up with TRBD2. V gave up 5 bases and J gave up 5 bases; unmatched junction bases: 11. In germline, CDR1 is DFQATT, CDR2 SNEGSKA (reference sequence). There are 15 residues in the CDR3. The DNA for the CDR3 is TGCAGTGCTGATATCCCGGGACTAGCGATTGAGACCCAGTACTTC. This codes for CSADIPGLAIETQYF.

The J gene is TRBJ2-5, the V gene TRBV5-1, with a weak D call TRBD2 (5 bases). V was shortened by 1 base and J by 2 bases, with 18 bases between the two germline ends. Germline loops: CDR1 SGHRS, CDR2 YFSETQ. The CDR3 has 17 amino acids. DNA of the CDR3: TGCGCCAGCAGCTTGTCGGGTGTGGCGGGTATACAAGAGACCCAGTACTTC. Its protein is CASSLSGVAGIQETQYF.

The chain has TRBV3-1 and TRBJ2-5, with TRBD2 as a possible D gene (5 bases). With the DNA end fitting TRBJ2-7 better, the J assignment may be wrong. The CDR3 spans 13 residues. Germline V gene data show CDR1 as LGHDT and CDR2 as YNNKEL (reference sequence). CDR3 amino acids: CASSQVPGFEQYF. The CDR3 DNA follows: TGTGCCAGCAGCCAAGTCCCGGGGTTCGAGCAGTACTTC.

This clonotype was observed many times. The chain combines TRBV25-1 with TRBJ2-7, with TRBD2 matching 9 bases. Germline V gene lookup returns CDR1 MGHDK and CDR2 SYGVNS. The CDR3 length is 13 residues. After removal of 3 bases from V and 11 bases from J, the junction contained 8 bases not matched to a gene. CDR3 loop: CASSDQTSGREYF. CDR3 DNA sequence: TGTGCCAGCAGTGACCAGACTAGCGGCCGTGAGTACTTC.

The genes are TRBV10-3 and TRBJ2-5; D is ambiguous. The ends were cut back, 2 bases at V and 5 bases at J, with 12 bases in the middle. This CDR3 comprises 14 residues. Germline assignment: CDR1 ENHRY and CDR2 SYGVKD. The DNA for the CDR3 is TGTGCCATCAGTGAGCCGGGCATTCTGGAGACCCAGTACTTC. This codes for CAISEPGILETQYF.

The sample holds a few counts of this clonotype. The chain links TRBV7-8 to TRBJ2-5; possibly TRBD1 for D (6 bases). Germline lookup yields CDR1 SGHVS and CDR2 FQNEAQ. With 5 bases removed from V and 4 bases from J, the gap between germline ends came to 11 bases. The CDR3 extends over 13 amino acids. The CDR3 DNA follows: TGTGCCAGCAGCGGGGGCCCCTTAGAGACCCAGTACTTC. Translating gives CASSGGPLETQYF.

This chain joins TRBV2 and TRBJ2-7; 13 nucleotides agree with TRBD2. The CDR3 spans 17 residues. The germline gives CDR1 SNHLY, CDR2 FYNNEI. V trimming: 1 base; J trimming: 6 bases; junction bases outside the gene matches: 9. CDR3 coding DNA: TGTGCCAGCAGTGAAGAGGGGGGACTAGCGGGAATGAGCGAGCAGTACTTC. Protein: CASSEEGGLAGMSEQYF.

CDR3 sequence reads: CSARDESTKGTEAFF. The CDR3 DNA follows: TGCAGTGCTAGAGATGAGAGCACGAAAGGCACTGAAGCTTTCTTT. The V call is TRBV20-1, the J call TRBJ1-1; D remains unclear. The CDR3 has 15 residues. CDR1 DFQATT and CDR2 SNEGSKA come from the germline V gene (reference sequence). V was cut by 0 bases and J by 4 bases, with 15 bases left in between.

The chain employs TRBV20-1 and TRBJ2-1; 9 bases align to TRBD2. J lost 4 bases, V lost 2 bases, and 9 bases had no gene match. The germline CDR1 and CDR2 sequences are DFQATT and SNEGSKA (reference sequence). This CDR3 spans 16 amino acids. CDR3 residues: CSARTPLAGHYNEQFF. CDR3 bases: TGCAGTGCTAGAACCCCCCTAGCGGGGCATTACAATGAGCAGTTCTTC.

In this sample, this clonotype turned up a few times. J is TRBJ2-1 and V is TRBV24-1; D might be TRBD1 (5 bases). Per the germline V gene, CDR1 is KGHDR and CDR2 is SFDVKD. This CDR3 is 16 amino acids long. V was pared by 1 base and J by 8 bases, with 17 bases between. Here the CDR3 reads CATSDFVGADRDEQFF. CDR3 DNA: TGTGCCACCAGTGATTTCGTAGGGGCAGACAGAGATGAGCAGTTCTTC.